These T cell receptor beta chains were read from a single sample in a study of Ad26.COV2.S vaccination and SARS-CoV-2 variants. TCRdb keeps only in-frame clones here, not all; method: immunoSEQ multiplex PCR. The repertoire holds about 350,000 clones, with roughly 81% as singletons. The material was peripheral blood, obtained in a trial of Ad26.COV2.S vaccine versus placebo. These receptors were obtained from a person aged 18-65 years who received the Ad26.COV2.S COVID-19 vaccine or a placebo. Both conserved end residues are part of each CDR3. A D gene is named only where the DNA matches it firmly. A row's size may be missing; if present it is once, few, many or a size class.

length,V,J,size,D,CDR3,DNA
16,TRBV4-3,TRBJ2-1,.,TRBD2,CASSQLPLAAYNEQFF,TGCGCCAGCAGCCAACTACCACTAGCGGCCTACAATGAGCAGTTCTTC
16,TRBV19,TRBJ2-1,.,TRBD1,CASSIDPPTGHNEQFF,TGTGCCAGTAGTATAGACCCACCGACAGGGCATAATGAGCAGTTCTTC
19,TRBV9,TRBJ2-3,.,TRBD2,CASSPTIGGLADGTDTQYF,TGTGCCAGCAGCCCCACGATCGGGGGACTAGCGGACGGCACAGATACGCAGTATTTT
17,TRBV2,TRBJ1-5,.,.,CASRDGGAQPINQPQHF,TGTGCCAGCAGGGATGGTGGGGCCCAACCTATCAATCAGCCCCAGCATTTT
18,TRBV19,TRBJ1-5,.,TRBD1,CASRDSSRGLSSNQPQHF,TGTGCCAGTAGAGATTCGTCCAGGGGGCTTTCGAGCAATCAGCCCCAGCATTTT
17,TRBV7-9,TRBJ2-3,.,.,CASSLANSAASGDTQYF,TGTGCCAGCAGCTTAGCCAATTCCGCGGCCTCGGGGGATACGCAGTATTTT
15,TRBV7-9,TRBJ1-2,.,.,CASSLTPTEIYGYTF,TGTGCCAGCAGCTTAACCCCGACAGAAATCTATGGCTACACCTTC
15,TRBV19,TRBJ1-3,once,.,CASSRAQFEGNTIYF,TGTGCCAGTAGTAGGGCCCAATTCGAAGGAAACACCATATATTTT
16,TRBV5-1,TRBJ2-5,.,TRBD1,CASSIRTGGAQETQYF,TGCGCCAGCAGCATAAGGACAGGGGGCGCACAAGAGACCCAGTACTTC
16,TRBV4-1,TRBJ2-1,.,.,CASSQVVSFSYNEQFF,TGCGCCAGCAGCCAAGTCGTTTCCTTCTCCTACAATGAGCAGTTCTTC
13,TRBV10-1,TRBJ2-5,.,.,CASSEFNQGTQYF,TGCGCCAGCAGTGAGTTTAACCAGGGGACCCAGTACTTC
17,TRBV27,TRBJ2-6,.,.,CASSTGTARTGANVLTF,TGTGCCAGCAGTACCGGGACCGCTCGCACTGGGGCCAACGTCCTGACTTTC
14,TRBV6-5,TRBJ1-4,.,.,CASRNRGIYEKLFF,TGTGCCAGCAGGAATCGGGGGATTTACGAAAAACTGTTTTTT
13,TRBV30,TRBJ1-3,few,.,CAWSVRSGNTIYF,TGTGCCTGGAGTGTACGATCTGGAAACACCATATATTTT
16,TRBV24-1,TRBJ2-2,.,TRBD2,CATSDLGLAGTGELFF,TGTGCCACCAGTGATTTAGGGCTAGCGGGCACCGGGGAGCTGTTTTTT
14,TRBV19,TRBJ2-5,.,.,CASSILGYQETQYF,TGTGCCAGTAGTATACTAGGGTACCAAGAGACCCAGTACTTC
15,TRBV10-3,TRBJ1-5,.,.,CAISGTAHGNQPQHF,TGTGCCATCAGCGGGACCGCCCATGGTAATCAGCCCCAGCATTTT
15,TRBV28,TRBJ2-5,.,TRBD2,CASSFPREGRETQYF,TGTGCCAGCAGTTTCCCACGGGAGGGGCGGGAGACCCAGTACTTC
13,TRBV18,TRBJ2-2,.,TRBD1,CASSQTGAGELFF,TGTGCCAGCTCACAGACAGGGGCCGGGGAGCTGTTTTTT
17,TRBV2,TRBJ2-5,.,TRBD2,CASSEGGLAGGQETQYF,TGTGCCAGCAGTGAAGGTGGACTAGCGGGAGGCCAAGAGACCCAGTACTTC
16,TRBV5-5,TRBJ2-7,.,.,CASSSGVVGLGYEQYF,TGTGCCAGCAGCTCGGGGGTGGTGGGATTAGGATACGAGCAGTACTTC
16,TRBV9,TRBJ2-5,.,.,CASSPNTGGAKETQYF,TGTGCCAGCAGCCCTAACACGGGGGGCGCGAAGGAGACCCAGTACTTC
16,TRBV6-2/TRBV6-3,TRBJ2-7,.,TRBD1,CASSYSAPTGDYEQYF,TGTGCCAGCAGTTACTCGGCCCCGACAGGGGACTACGAGCAGTACTTC
16,TRBV4-1,TRBJ2-2,.,.,CASSQGPSLVTGELFF,TGCGCCAGCAGCCAAGGTCCCAGTTTAGTCACCGGGGAGCTGTTTTTT
15,TRBV28,TRBJ1-2,.,TRBD1,CASSPTAGGWYGYTF,TGTGCCAGCAGCCCCACCGCAGGGGGTTGGTATGGCTACACCTTC
16,TRBV5-1,TRBJ2-2,.,.,CASSLADGGPTGELFF,TGCGCCAGCAGCTTGGCCGACGGGGGGCCTACCGGGGAGCTGTTTTTT
15,TRBV23-1,TRBJ1-2,few,.,CASSQLAGANYGYTF,TGCGCCAGCAGTCAGTTAGCGGGAGCTAACTATGGCTACACCTTC
16,TRBV5-4,TRBJ2-3,.,.,CASSLGTRGPTDTQYF,TGTGCCAGCAGCTTAGGGACTAGGGGGCCCACAGATACGCAGTATTTT
15,TRBV6-5,TRBJ2-1,.,.,CASSQTWGTYNEQFF,TGTGCCAGCAGTCAGACTTGGGGGACATACAATGAGCAGTTCTTC
14,TRBV19,TRBJ1-5,.,.,CASSLQGFSQPQHF,TGTGCCAGTAGTTTACAGGGATTTAGTCAGCCCCAGCATTTT
15,TRBV19,TRBJ2-7,.,TRBD2,CASSRLAGLPPEQYF,TGTGCCAGTAGTAGACTAGCGGGATTACCCCCCGAGCAGTACTTC
17,TRBV10-3,TRBJ2-1,once,.,CAISESEGRADWGEQFF,TGTGCCATCAGTGAGTCTGAAGGGCGGGCCGACTGGGGTGAGCAGTTCTTC
18,TRBV11-2,TRBJ1-2,.,.,CASSSIRVSARINYGYTF,TGTGCCAGCAGCTCGATCAGGGTCAGTGCAAGAATTAACTATGGCTACACCTTC
16,TRBV24-1,TRBJ2-1,.,TRBD1,CATSDARQGAMGEQFF,TGTGCCACCAGTGATGCGCGACAGGGGGCTATGGGTGAGCAGTTCTTC
13,TRBV28,TRBJ1-1,.,.,CASMAGVNTEAFF,TGTGCCAGCATGGCAGGGGTGAACACTGAAGCTTTCTTT